Below, one T cell receptor (beta chain) is given with its context. This clone was seen only a few times. Its binding antigen is unknown. No base qualities exist here, and no much larger clone lies one base off it. In the prospective study, participants were about 18 to 100 years old, resided in about two dozen geographic areas of the United States, and were enrolled through a virtual design. In the prospective study, participants were assigned to cohorts based on the clinical history participants reported in a screening survey and a study questionnaire. ImmuneRACE Cohort 3 recovered participants were defined by two consecutive negative NP/OP PCR tests, healthcare professional clearance, or symptom resolution. Mobile phlebotomists in the prospective study collected whole blood, serum and a nasopharyngeal or oropharyngeal swab from every participant. Over an approximately 2-month period, participants in the prospective study had the option of providing additional blood draws and questionnaires. Before DNA extraction, prospective study blood samples were shipped either frozen or at room temperature.

The entry originates in a study of blood T cell repertoires in COVID-19 (dated by TCRdb to 2019 to 2021). Broadly, across the study: The collaborator samples originated in the United States, Italy and Spain and spanned the acute and convalescent phases of COVID-19. The prospective study material was composed of cDNA or gDNA derived from T cells, B-cell-depleted T cells, or PBMCs. Deeply sampled blood TCRbeta repertoires from subjects exposed to, actively infected with, or recovered from COVID-19 were included in the dataset. The repertoires were released in a freely available public database intended as a resource for research on the immune response to SARS-CoV-2. The samples were drawn from the first 160 participants of the ongoing ImmuneRACE study and from some 1,300 subjects provided by 6 global collaborators. Nearly every sample came with metadata listing a de-identified subject ID, COVID-19 status, age in years and sex. Where available, HLA class I and class II types were taken from metadata supplied by the sample provider and were not determined by assay-based typing. Study-level results and caveats: The quantity of clinical and demographic metadata differed by source and by participant and was supplied without curation.

TCRbeta CDR3 regions were amplified from genomic DNA by means of the immunoSEQ Assay, a bias-controlled multiplex PCR. The paper's data handling went like this. Within the assay, amplification of reference gene primers was used to estimate how many nucleated cells each sample contained. To quantify the absolute abundance of each unique TCRbeta CDR3 rearrangement, sequence reads were collapsed and filtered. Productive Simpson clonality was computed per sample as the square root of Simpson's diversity index over productive rearrangements. This immuneACCESS table, as held by TCRdb, lists in-frame sequences with V and J called but not all clones. Of the missing ones, under half trace to an unresolved V gene in checked studies; the others have no known cause. The D gene and trimming were derived from the DNA, and the V and J assignments and clone size from that table. The sample table records 400,000 or so clones; 75% to 90% of these occur just once. Of the sample, more than 0.95% falls within the top ten clones.

Taken from cysteine to phenylalanine, the CDR3 has 14 residues. The sequence is cut down to CDR3 DNA, 42 bases in frame from base 1. CDR1 and CDR2, per the germline V gene (reference sequence), are LNHNV and YYDKDF. Clipping removes 5 bases from V and 3 bases from J, with 7 as the unmatched junction base count. The TCR sequence derives from a man aged 25-45 years who had recovered from COVID-19. In this chain, TRBV15 is recombined with TRBJ2-7; the central 7 bases match TRBD1. Sample: PBMCs or T cells enriched from blood (not recorded which). The CDR3 has the sequence CATSRLRDSYEQYF. The DNA reads TGTGCCACCAGCCGACTCCGGGACAGCTACGAGCAGTACTTC.